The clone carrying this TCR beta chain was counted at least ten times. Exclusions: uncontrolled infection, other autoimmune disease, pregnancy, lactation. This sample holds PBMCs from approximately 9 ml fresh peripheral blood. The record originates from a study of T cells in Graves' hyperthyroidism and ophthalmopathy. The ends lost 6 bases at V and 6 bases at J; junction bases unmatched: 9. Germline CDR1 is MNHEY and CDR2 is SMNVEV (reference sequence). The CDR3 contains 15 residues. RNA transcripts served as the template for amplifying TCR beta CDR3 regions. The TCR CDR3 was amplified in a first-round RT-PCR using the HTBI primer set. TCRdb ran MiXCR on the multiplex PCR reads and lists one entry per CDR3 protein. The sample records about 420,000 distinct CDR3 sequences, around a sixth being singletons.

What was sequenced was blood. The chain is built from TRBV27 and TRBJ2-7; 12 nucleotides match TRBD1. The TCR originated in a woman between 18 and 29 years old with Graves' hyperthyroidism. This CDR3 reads CASSKAGTGGLEQYF. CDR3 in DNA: TGTGCCAGCAGCAAGGCCGGGACAGGGGGCCTCGAGCAGTACTTC.